The 9 T cell receptor beta chains in this list originate from one sample, sequenced in a study of T cells in Graves' hyperthyroidism and ophthalmopathy. Researchers amplified the TCR beta CDR3 regions from RNA transcripts. The TCR CDR3 was amplified in a first-round RT-PCR using the HTBI primer set. TCRdb processed the multiplex PCR reads anew with MiXCR; each CDR3 protein has one entry. The table includes roughly 740,000 distinct CDR3 sequences, 16% detected once. Sample: blood. The receptors shown here come from a young man with Graves' hyperthyroidism.

The sample holds many counts of this clonotype. The rearrangement joins TRBV12-3 or TRBV12-4 to TRBJ1-1; D is undetermined. The CDR3 has 15 amino acids. V dropped 2 bases and J dropped 5 bases, with 15 bases sitting between them. CDR3 region: CASSLPQGRTTEAFF. The CDR3 DNA is TGTGCCAGCAGTTTACCACAAGGGAGGACGACTGAAGCTTTCTTT.

This clonotype was detected ten times or more. The chain carries TRBV28 and TRBJ2-7; D uncertain. The V gene's germline CDR1 is MDHEN and CDR2 SYDVKM. This CDR3 spans 16 amino acids. Trimming took 5 bases from V and 3 from J, leaving 20 bases between them. DNA of the CDR3: TGTGCCAGCAGTACCTATCCCTCCGACGGCATCTACGAGCAGTACTTC. Encoded protein: CASSTYPSDGIYEQYF.

This chain connects TRBV27 to TRBJ2-1; 7 bases match TRBD1. V lost 5 bases to trimming and J lost 12 bases; unmatched junction nucleotides: 10. The CDR3 covers 13 residues. The germline V gene encodes CDR1 MNHEY and CDR2 SMNVEV (reference sequence). The CDR3 is CASSTSDRVGQFF. DNA for the CDR3: TGTGCCAGCAGTACAAGCGACAGGGTCGGGCAGTTCTTC.

This clonotype was observed many times. The gene calls are TRBV18 and TRBJ2-5, with a weak D call TRBD2 (6 bases). The CDR3 is made up of 13 amino acids. V was trimmed by 8 bases and J by 2 bases, leaving 12 bases between them. Germline assignment: CDR1 KGHSH and CDR2 LQKENI. Here the CDR3 reads CASPDGRQETQYF. The CDR3 DNA reads TGTGCCAGCCCCGACGGGAGACAAGAGACCCAGTACTTC.

The chain carries TRBV13 and TRBJ2-7, with TRBD2 matching over 7 bases. The CDR3 contains 14 residues. Germline CDR1 and CDR2: PRHDT and FYEKMQ (reference sequence). V was clipped by 8 bases and J by 4 bases; unmatched bases: 11. CDR3 loop: CASSRAGVPYEQYF. The CDR3 nucleotides are TGTGCCAGCTCGCGGGCGGGGGTTCCTTACGAGCAGTACTTC.

This clonotype was recorded at least ten times. The chain recombines TRBV6-2 or TRBV6-3 with TRBJ2-7; D not resolved. Per the germline V gene, CDR1 is MNHEY and CDR2 is SVGEGT. V gave up 2 bases and J gave up 8 bases, with 13 bases separating them. The CDR3 length is 13 residues. The CDR3 sequence is CASSYLDPLQQYF. The CDR3, as DNA: TGTGCCAGCAGTTACCTCGACCCCCTTCAGCAGTACTTC.

This clonotype was observed a handful of times. The chain couples TRBV27 to TRBJ2-2; 11 nucleotides match TRBD2. In germline, CDR1 is MNHEY, CDR2 SMNVEV (reference sequence). The CDR3 totals 17 residues. V gave up 8 bases and J gave up 5 bases; unmatched junction bases: 13. CDR3 loop: CASLGTSGPWETGELFF. The CDR3 nucleotides read TGTGCCAGCTTGGGGACTAGCGGACCCTGGGAAACCGGGGAGCTGTTTTTT.

To note about this clonotype: Just one base apart from a much larger clone, this may be a read error. The chain recombines TRBV3-1 with TRBJ2-7, with D perhaps TRBD1 or TRBD2 (5 bases each). V was shortened by 7 bases and J by 3 bases, with 16 bases between the two germline ends. Germline V gene sequence: CDR1 LGHDT, CDR2 YNNKEL (reference sequence). The CDR3 contains 14 residues. Written as DNA, the CDR3 is TGTGCCAGCACTCTCCGGGACCAGGACTACGAGCAGTACTTC. It codes for CASTLRDQDYEQYF.

This clonotype was counted between two and nine times. The chain employs TRBV24-1 and TRBJ2-5; D may be TRBD1 or TRBD2 (5 bases each). The CDR3 contains 18 residues. Germline CDR1 is KGHDR and CDR2 is SFDVKD. Trimming shortened V by 3 bases and J by 2 bases, and 21 bases separated the two germline ends. This chain's CDR3 is CATSDPLGLGVDQETQYF. The CDR3 DNA follows: TGTGCCACCAGTGATCCCCTAGGTCTGGGGGTAGATCAAGAGACCCAGTACTTC.